These 9 T cell receptor beta chains share one sample of origin, sequenced in a study of response to subunit inactivated influenza vaccine. MiXCR, run by TCRdb on the RT-PCR reads, gives a single entry per CDR3 protein. The sample yields under 850,000 distinct CDR3 sequences, 15% to 20% seen once. The source material was PBMCs from blood, sampled 4 to 6 days after vaccination. The receptor source for this set is a man in his fifties who received an inactivated influenza vaccine.

This clonotype was observed a few times. The chain combines TRBV28 with TRBJ2-7; D remains unclear. Germline values: CDR1 MDHEN, CDR2 SYDVKM. The length of the CDR3 is 17 residues. V was cut by 0 bases and J by 0 bases, with 15 bases left in between. The CDR3 DNA is TGTGCCAGCAGTTTATGGCCCTGGTTGAGGTCCTCCTACGAGCAGTACTTC. Encoded protein: CASSLWPWLRSSYEQYF. Drawing the rest from reference TRBV28 and TRBJ2-7, the complete variable domain is DVKVTQSSRYLVKRTGEKVFLECVQDMDHENMFWYRQDPGLGLRLIYFSYDVKMKEKGDIPEGYSVSREKKERFSLILESASTNQTSMYLCASSLWPWLRSSYEQYFGPGTRLTVT.

In its sample, this clonotype was seen many times. The V gene is TRBV24-1, the J gene TRBJ1-5; a possible D gene is TRBD1 (6 bases). Germline V lookup: CDR1 KGHDR, CDR2 SFDVKD. Trimming left V 4 bases short and J 7 bases short, with 10 bases between. The CDR3 runs to 13 residues. The CDR3 is CATSDTGYQPQHF. The DNA for the CDR3 is TGTGCCACCAGTGACACAGGGTACCAGCCCCAGCATTTT.

This clonotype came up a few times. The rearrangement links TRBV18 to TRBJ1-2, with D unclear. Deletions cut 3 bases from V and 7 bases from J, with 9 bases between. The CDR3 sequence is 12 residues long. From germline, CDR1 is KGHSH and CDR2 LQKENI. The CDR3 nucleotides are TGTGCCAGCTCACCCCCGGGAGGTGGCTACACCTTC. As protein: CASSPPGGGYTF.

This clonotype came up many times. CDR3 sequence (DNA): TGTGCCAGCAGTTTCGGAGATTTTTGGGACGGCAGCCCCATGAACACTGAAGCTTTCTTT. It translates to CASSFGDFWDGSPMNTEAFF. The rearrangement links TRBV12-3 or TRBV12-4 to TRBJ1-1, with a weak D call TRBD1 (5 bases). The germline V and J ends were trimmed by 3 bases and 0 bases, with 26 bases remaining between them. The CDR3 spans 20 residues.

The V call is TRBV6-6, the J call TRBJ2-7; D remains ambiguous. CDR1 is MNHNY, CDR2 SVGAGI, per germline (reference sequence). Between the trimmed V and J ends, which lost 4 bases and 5 bases, there was a span of 9 bases. The length of the CDR3 is 12 residues. The CDR3 DNA reads TGTGCCAGCAGTTCCTTATCTCACGAGCAGTACTTC. Translating it yields CASSSLSHEQYF.

There are many counts of this clonotype. The rearrangement uses TRBV4-3 and TRBJ1-1; D unclear. The CDR3 contains 12 residues. V was clipped by 1 base and J by 7 bases, with 7 bases between them. Germline CDR1 is LGHNA and CDR2 is YSLEER. DNA for the CDR3: TGCGCCAGCAGCCAAGGGGTGGGTGAAGCTTTCTTT. As protein: CASSQGVGEAFF.

A few counts support this clonotype. In DNA form, the CDR3 reads TGTGCCATCAGTGACAGGGGAAGGGGAGATAGCAATCAGCCCCAGCATTTT. Amino acids: CAISDRGRGDSNQPQHF. V and J are TRBV10-3 and TRBJ1-5; tentatively, D is TRBD1 (6 bases). The CDR3 spans 17 residues. The germline gives CDR1 ENHRY, CDR2 SYGVKD. V lost 3 bases and J lost 0, with 15 bases in between.

V is TRBV27 and J is TRBJ2-5, with 9 bases matching TRBD1. Germline loops: CDR1 MNHEY, CDR2 SMNVEV (reference sequence). CDR3 size: 15 residues. J lost 4 bases, V lost 6 bases, and 9 bases had no gene match. The CDR3 coding sequence is TGTGCCAGCAGGACAAAACAGGGGGCCACAGAGACCCAGTACTTC. Residues: CASRTKQGATETQYF.

This clonotype was recorded a few times. The gene calls are TRBV29-1 and TRBJ1-1; D call uncertain. Trimming stripped 1 base from V and 3 bases from J, with 6 bases between. CDR3 length: 12 residues. Germline-derived CDR1 and CDR2 are SQVTM and ANQGSEA. The CDR3 DNA follows: TGCAGCGTTGAAGTTAGCTACACTGAAGCTTTCTTT. Translation gives CSVEVSYTEAFF. The full variable domain, with the rest looked up from reference TRBV29-1 and TRBJ1-1, is SAVISQKPSRDICQRGTSLTIQCQVDSQVTMMFWYRQQPGQSLTLIATANQGSEATYESGFVIDKFPISRPNLTFSTLTVSNMSPEDSSIYLCSVEVSYTEAFFGQGTRLTVV.